This T cell receptor beta chain was obtained from a study of beta chain features in type 1 diabetes. Whole-study context: In all, some 100 million sorted cells from all samples were analyzed.

Points on this clone: No antigen is known for it.

Of the isolated RNA, all was reverse transcribed, and so the sequenced material was expressed TCRB transcripts. TCRdb's copy holds only in-frame clones and misses some; the assay was immunoSEQ multiplex PCR. Of 300,000 to 350,000 clones listed, roughly 13% are singletons. Study observations and caveats: Type 1 diabetes patients showed a moderate but significant shortening of TCRB CDR3s in all four CD4+ subsets.

Purities over 98% were achieved in all sorted populations. CDR3 length: 14 residues. Germline V lookup: CDR1 MNHEY, CDR2 SVGAGI. Trimming took 4 bases from V and 8 from J; bases not matched to a gene: 5. Sequencing was carried out using naive CD4+ T cells from blood. The chain carries TRBV6-5 and TRBJ2-3; 11 nucleotides match TRBD2. The receptor was isolated from a woman between 18 and 29 years old with type 1 diabetes. CDR3 DNA: TGTGCCAGCAGTTCCGGGACTAGCGGTTTTACGCAGTATTTT. Translation gives CASSSGTSGFTQYF.